This record covers a single T cell receptor beta chain. Its antigen is as yet unknown. Libraries were prepared by immunoSEQ multiplex PCR; TCRdb keeps only in-frame clonotypes and omits some of them. The sample shows about 79,000 clones, approximately 74% of them seen only once. CD4+ T cells specific for antigen were expanded with viral peptide pools by the ViraFEST assay before sequencing. Isolation of CD4+ T cells took place after about nine days of culture. Nucleocapsid antibodies stayed negative before and after vaccination, showing no earlier SARS-CoV-2 infection. Days 3 and 7 were when half the medium was replaced with IL-2 medium. This sample was included in a study of vaccination effects on CD4 cells after COVID-19. General study points: Late post-vaccination, clones induced by infection and those induced by vaccine underwent marked clonal contraction. Only a few convalescent patients and no early post-infection timepoints featured in the study.

The ends lost 0 bases at V and 5 bases at J; junction bases unmatched: 3. The CDR3 consists of 15 residues. The V gene's germline CDR1 is SGHNT and CDR2 YYREEE (reference sequence). This clonotype was obtained from a human donor who received a COVID-19 vaccine. The rearrangement uses TRBV5-4 and TRBJ2-1, with 9 bases fitting TRBD2. This specimen was CD4+ T cells from PBMCs cultured with HCoV-229E spike peptides, taken before COVID-19 vaccination. CDR3 DNA: TGTGCCAGCAGCTTGGTGGGCGGGGGGGACAATGAGCAGTTCTTC. It specifies CASSLVGGGDNEQFF.